Listed below are T cell receptor beta chains from one sample, sequenced in a study of T cells in Graves' hyperthyroidism and ophthalmopathy. TCRdb recomputed calls from the multiplex PCR reads with MiXCR, one row per CDR3 protein. Of 300,000 to 450,000 distinct CDR3 sequences in the sample, approximately 14% were seen once. Sequencing input: blood. Receptors were obtained from a young woman with Graves' hyperthyroidism that later progressed to Graves' ophthalmopathy. Both conserved end residues are part of each CDR3. D genes are given only for firm matches. Some rows have no size entry. The others give once, few or many, or a class for an expanded clone.

CASTGGTGELFF | TGTGCCAGCACGGGTGGGACCGGGGAGCTGTTTTTT | - | TRBV5-6 | - | TRBJ2-2 | 12
CAITPWQGRGYTF | TGTGCCATCACTCCCTGGCAGGGACGAGGCTACACCTTC | once | TRBV10-3 | - | TRBJ1-2 | 13
CASSPRGEPPYNEQFF | TGTGCCAGCTCACCCCGAGGGGAGCCCCCTTACAATGAGCAGTTCTTC | many | TRBV18 | - | TRBJ2-1 | 16
CSAREHYGYTF | TGCAGTGCTAGAGAGCACTATGGCTACACCTTC | many | TRBV20-1 | - | TRBJ1-2 | 11
CASSPVRTGGSGNTIYF | TGTGCCAGCTCCCCTGTGAGGACAGGGGGCTCTGGAAACACCATATATTTT | many | TRBV7-8 | TRBD1 | TRBJ1-3 | 17
CASSLARPGELFF | TGTGCCAGCAGCTTAGCCAGGCCCGGGGAGCTGTTTTTT | many | TRBV7-9 | - | TRBJ2-2 | 13
CASSSLAGAAYEQFF | TGTGCCAGTAGTTCCCTAGCGGGAGCAGCGTATGAGCAGTTCTTC | - | TRBV19 | TRBD2 | TRBJ2-1 | 15
CAGSGLAGYNEQFF | TGTGCCGGGAGTGGACTAGCGGGCTACAATGAGCAGTTCTTC | many | TRBV2 | TRBD2 | TRBJ2-1 | 14
CASSLLSDNEQFF | TGTGCCAGCAGTTTATTGTCGGACAATGAGCAGTTCTTC | many | TRBV27 | - | TRBJ2-1 | 13
CASSPRDRDYNEQLF | TGTGCCAGCAGTCCCCGGGACAGGGATTACAATGAGCAGCTCTTC | few | TRBV13 | TRBD1 | TRBJ2-1 | 15
CSAGTSGASTDTQYF | TGCAGTGCCGGGACTAGCGGAGCTAGCACAGATACGCAGTATTTT | many | TRBV20-1 | TRBD2 | TRBJ2-3 | 15
CASSQDGGQYVFGEAFF | TGTGCCAGCAGCCAAGATGGAGGACAATATGTTTTTGGTGAAGCTTTCTTT | few | TRBV4-2 | - | TRBJ1-1 | 17
CATSTTPGQGSHEQYF | TGTGCCACCAGCACCACGCCGGGACAGGGGTCCCACGAGCAGTACTTC | many | TRBV15 | TRBD1 | TRBJ2-7 | 16
CASSGLGSPLHF | TGTGCCAGCAGCGGCCTAGGTTCACCCCTCCACTTT | - | TRBV9 | - | TRBJ1-6 | 12
CASSLEGSGNTIYF | TGTGCCAGCAGCTTGGAGGGTTCCGGAAACACCATATATTTT | many | TRBV5-5 | - | TRBJ1-3 | 14
CASSPSPGKGETQYF | TGTGCCAGCTCACCAAGCCCAGGGAAGGGAGAGACCCAGTACTTC | - | TRBV18 | - | TRBJ2-5 | 15
CSAKGGGGETGELFF | TGCAGTGCTAAGGGCGGGGGAGGGGAGACCGGGGAGCTGTTTTTT | many | TRBV20-1 | TRBD2 | TRBJ2-2 | 15
CAWSVSTGTGAEKLFF | TGTGCCTGGAGTGTGTCTACCGGGACAGGGGCTGAAAAACTGTTTTTT | many | TRBV30 | TRBD1 | TRBJ1-4 | 16
CASSERAGIRAFF | TGCGCCAGCAGTGAGAGGGCAGGGATACGAGCTTTCTTT | few | TRBV10-2 | - | TRBJ1-1 | 13
CASSFRGDEQFF | TGTGCCAGCAGTTTCAGGGGTGATGAGCAGTTCTTC | many | TRBV28 | - | TRBJ2-1 | 12
CASSLSGAGNTIYF | TGTGCCAGCAGTTTATCAGGGGCTGGAAACACCATATATTTT | many | TRBV28 | - | TRBJ1-3 | 14
CASSIRASGSLYEQYF | TGTGCCAGTAGTATACGGGCTAGCGGGAGTCTCTACGAGCAGTACTTC | - | TRBV19 | TRBD2 | TRBJ2-7 | 16
CATSDSFSYEQYF | TGTGCCACCAGTGATTCCTTCTCCTACGAGCAGTACTTC | few | TRBV24-1 | - | TRBJ2-7 | 13
CASNAGTVNTEAFF | TGCGCCAGCAACGCCGGGACGGTGAACACTGAAGCTTTCTTT | many | TRBV5-1 | - | TRBJ1-1 | 14
CASSERGNQPQHF | TGTGCCAGCAGTGAACGTGGCAATCAGCCCCAGCATTTT | many | TRBV2 | - | TRBJ1-5 | 13
CASSKAGTGYQETQYF | TGTGCCAGCAGCAAGGCCGGGACTGGGTACCAAGAGACCCAGTACTTC | many | TRBV28 | - | TRBJ2-5 | 16
CASSLGGLAGSYEQYF | TGTGCCAGCAGCTTGGGGGGTCTAGCGGGCTCCTACGAGCAGTACTTC | many | TRBV11-2 | TRBD2 | TRBJ2-7 | 16
CASSLRDSYEAFF | TGTGCCAGCAGTTTACGTGACTCCTATGAAGCTTTCTTT | many | TRBV27 | - | TRBJ1-1 | 13
CASSLDSVGGELFF | TGTGCCAGCAGCTTGGACAGTGTGGGGGGGGAGCTGTTTTTT | - | TRBV5-6 | - | TRBJ2-2 | 14
CASSHGQGRSQNNEQFF | TGTGCCAGCAGCCACGGACAGGGACGTTCCCAAAACAATGAGCAGTTCTTC | many | TRBV7-6 | TRBD1 | TRBJ2-1 | 17